This TCR beta chain emerged from a study of cytomegalovirus exposure and HLA in healthy donors. Study-level results: In the analysis, some V segments, TRBV6-2 and TRBV6-3 included, were excluded as indistinguishable. Among CMV-associated TCR beta chains, most appeared HLA-restricted in a later analysis. Many donors carried some public TCRs, although rarity characterized most TCR sequences.

PCR was performed using 60 Vbeta and 13 Jbeta primers. Profiled with immunoSEQ multiplex PCR; TCRdb holds only in-frame clones, not every one. The repertoire holds approximately 210,000 clones, with 70% to 80% as singletons. The CDR3 is 16 residues long. After removal of 4 bases from V and 2 bases from J, the junction contained 6 bases not matched to a gene. Germline CDR1 and CDR2: SGHAT and FQNNGV. This clone occurred once. What it binds is unknown. Material: PBMCs. The rearrangement joins TRBV11-2 to TRBJ2-3; 10 nucleotides agree with TRBD1. The TCR originated in a girl aged 10 to 17 in good health and CMV-seropositive. In DNA, the CDR3 is TGTGCCAGCAGCTCCCAGACAGGGGGCCCCACAGATACGCAGTATTTT. Encoded protein: CASSSQTGGPTDTQYF.